The T cell receptor beta chain under discussion was sequenced for a study of T cell responses to AZD1222 COVID-19 vaccine. The table came from immunoSEQ multiplex PCR; TCRdb's copy has only in-frame clones and leaves some out. The data show over 100,000 clones, 90% seen once. Per the germline V gene, CDR1 is MGHDK and CDR2 is SYGVNS. The CDR3 is 14 amino acids. The trim removed 3 bases at V and 6 bases at J, leaving 5 bases unmatched. The sequence came from an adult in good health. Specimen: peripheral blood, collected on day 0 of AZD1222 vaccination. V usage is TRBV25-1 and J usage is TRBJ1-5; 7 bases are shared with TRBD1. This CDR3 reads CASSDPTGVQPQHF. The CDR3, as DNA: TGTGCCAGCAGTGACCCCACAGGGGTTCAGCCCCAGCATTTT.